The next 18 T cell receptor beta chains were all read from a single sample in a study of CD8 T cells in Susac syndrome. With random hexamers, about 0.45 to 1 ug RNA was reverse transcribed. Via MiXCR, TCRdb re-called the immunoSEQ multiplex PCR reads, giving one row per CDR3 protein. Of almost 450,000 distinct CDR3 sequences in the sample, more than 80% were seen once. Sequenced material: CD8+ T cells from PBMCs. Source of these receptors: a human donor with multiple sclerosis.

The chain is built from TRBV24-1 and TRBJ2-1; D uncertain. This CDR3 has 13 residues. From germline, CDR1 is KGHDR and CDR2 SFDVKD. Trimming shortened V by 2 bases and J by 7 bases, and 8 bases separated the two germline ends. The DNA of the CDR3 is TGTGCCACCAGTGATTCTTTAACAAATGAGCAGTTCTTC. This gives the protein CATSDSLTNEQFF.

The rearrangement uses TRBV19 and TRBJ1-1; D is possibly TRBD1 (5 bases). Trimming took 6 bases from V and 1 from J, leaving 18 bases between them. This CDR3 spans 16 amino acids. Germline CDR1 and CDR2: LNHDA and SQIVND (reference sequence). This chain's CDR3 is CASSIPPGRENTEAFF. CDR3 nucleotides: TGTGCCAGTAGCATTCCGCCGGGACGGGAGAACACTGAAGCTTTCTTT.

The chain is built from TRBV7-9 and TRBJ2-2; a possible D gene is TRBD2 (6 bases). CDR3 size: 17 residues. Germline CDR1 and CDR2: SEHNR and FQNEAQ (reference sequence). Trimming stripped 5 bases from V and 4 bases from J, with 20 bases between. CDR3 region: CASSPSFQGEVTGELFF. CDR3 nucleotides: TGTGCCAGCAGCCCATCGTTTCAAGGGGAGGTCACCGGGGAGCTGTTTTTT.

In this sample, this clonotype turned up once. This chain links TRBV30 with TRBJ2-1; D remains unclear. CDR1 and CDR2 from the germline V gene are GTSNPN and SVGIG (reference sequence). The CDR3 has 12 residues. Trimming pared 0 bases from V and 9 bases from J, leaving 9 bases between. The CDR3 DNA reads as TGTGCCTGGAGTGTACGCCGGGTTGAGCAGTTCTTC. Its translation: CAWSVRRVEQFF.

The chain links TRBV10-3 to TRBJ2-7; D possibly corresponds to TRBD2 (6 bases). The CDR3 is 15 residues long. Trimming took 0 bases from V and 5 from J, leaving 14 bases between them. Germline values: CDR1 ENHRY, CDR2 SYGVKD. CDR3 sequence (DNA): TGTGCCATCAGTGAGTCAGACGGGCAGCGGGACGAGCAGTACTTC. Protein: CAISESDGQRDEQYF.

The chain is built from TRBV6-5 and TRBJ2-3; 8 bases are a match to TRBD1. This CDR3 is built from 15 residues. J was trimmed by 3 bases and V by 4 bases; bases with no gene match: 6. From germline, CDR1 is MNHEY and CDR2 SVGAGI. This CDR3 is CASSFSGTGTDTQYF. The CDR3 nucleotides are TGTGCCAGCAGTTTCTCCGGGACAGGAACAGATACGCAGTATTTT.

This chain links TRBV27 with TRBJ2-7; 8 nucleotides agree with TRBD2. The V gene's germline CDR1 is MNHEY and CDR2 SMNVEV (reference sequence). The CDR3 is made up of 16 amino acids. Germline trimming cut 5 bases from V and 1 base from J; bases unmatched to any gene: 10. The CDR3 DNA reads TGTGCCAGCAGTACGTCTAGCGGGCTTGCTTCCTACGAGCAGTACTTC. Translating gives CASSTSSGLASYEQYF.

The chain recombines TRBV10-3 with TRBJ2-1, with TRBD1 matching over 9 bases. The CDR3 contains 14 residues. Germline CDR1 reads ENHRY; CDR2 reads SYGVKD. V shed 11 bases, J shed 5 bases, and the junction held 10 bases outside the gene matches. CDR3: CAARWDRADNEQFF. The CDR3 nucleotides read TGTGCCGCCCGCTGGGACAGGGCGGACAATGAGCAGTTCTTC.

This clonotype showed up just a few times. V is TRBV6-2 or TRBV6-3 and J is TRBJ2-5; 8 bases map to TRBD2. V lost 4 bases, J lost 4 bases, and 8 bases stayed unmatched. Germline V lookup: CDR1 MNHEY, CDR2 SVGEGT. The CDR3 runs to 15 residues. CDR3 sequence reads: CASSFVAGIPETQYF. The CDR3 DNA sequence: TGTGCCAGCAGTTTTGTAGCGGGAATCCCAGAGACCCAGTACTTC.

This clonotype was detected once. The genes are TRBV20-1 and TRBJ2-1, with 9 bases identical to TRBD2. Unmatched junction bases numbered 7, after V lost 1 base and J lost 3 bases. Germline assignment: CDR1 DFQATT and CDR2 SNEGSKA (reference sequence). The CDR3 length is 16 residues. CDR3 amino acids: CSARGLPSGVYNEQFF. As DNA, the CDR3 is TGCAGTGCTAGAGGGCTTCCTAGCGGGGTCTACAATGAGCAGTTCTTC.

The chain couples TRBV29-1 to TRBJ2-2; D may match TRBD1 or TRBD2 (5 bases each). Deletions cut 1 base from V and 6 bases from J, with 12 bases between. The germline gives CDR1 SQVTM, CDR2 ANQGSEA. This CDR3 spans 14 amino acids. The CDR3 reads CSVEGGMEAGELFF. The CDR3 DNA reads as TGCAGCGTTGAAGGGGGGATGGAAGCCGGGGAGCTGTTTTTT.

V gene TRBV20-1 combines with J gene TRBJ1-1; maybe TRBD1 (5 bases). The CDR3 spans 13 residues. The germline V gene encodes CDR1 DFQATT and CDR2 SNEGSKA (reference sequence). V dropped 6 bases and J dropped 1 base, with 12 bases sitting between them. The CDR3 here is CSALGEGNTEAFF. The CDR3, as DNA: TGCAGTGCCCTGGGGGAGGGGAACACTGAAGCTTTCTTT.

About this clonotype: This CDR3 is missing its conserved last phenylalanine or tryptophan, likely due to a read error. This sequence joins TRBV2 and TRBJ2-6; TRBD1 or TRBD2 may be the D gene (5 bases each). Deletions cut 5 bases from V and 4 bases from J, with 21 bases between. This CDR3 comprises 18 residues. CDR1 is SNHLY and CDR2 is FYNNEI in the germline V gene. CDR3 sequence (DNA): TGTGCCAGCAGTCGCACCGAGGGGTTCGCGGGCGGGGCCAACGTCCTGACTTCC. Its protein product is CASSRTEGFAGGANVLTS.

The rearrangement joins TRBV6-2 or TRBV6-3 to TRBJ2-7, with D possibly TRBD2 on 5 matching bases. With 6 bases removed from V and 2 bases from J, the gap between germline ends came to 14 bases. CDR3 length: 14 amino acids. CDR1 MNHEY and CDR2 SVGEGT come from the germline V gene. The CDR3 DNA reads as TGTGCCAGCAGCCCCCTGGGAGACACCTACGAGCAGTACTTC. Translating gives CASSPLGDTYEQYF.

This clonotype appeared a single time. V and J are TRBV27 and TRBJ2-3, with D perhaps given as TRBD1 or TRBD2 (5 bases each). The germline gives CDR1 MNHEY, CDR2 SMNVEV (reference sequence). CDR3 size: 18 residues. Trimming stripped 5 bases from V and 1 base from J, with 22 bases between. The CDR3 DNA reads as TGTGCCAGCAGTACGCAGAAAGAACGGGACGGACGCACAGATACGCAGTATTTT. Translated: CASSTQKERDGRTDTQYF.

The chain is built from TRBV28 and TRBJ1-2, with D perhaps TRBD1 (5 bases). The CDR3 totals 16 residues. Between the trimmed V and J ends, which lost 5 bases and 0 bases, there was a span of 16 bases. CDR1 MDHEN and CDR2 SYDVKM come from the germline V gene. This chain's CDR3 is CASSAPRDWPNYGYTF. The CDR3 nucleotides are TGTGCCAGCAGTGCCCCTCGGGACTGGCCTAACTATGGCTACACCTTC.

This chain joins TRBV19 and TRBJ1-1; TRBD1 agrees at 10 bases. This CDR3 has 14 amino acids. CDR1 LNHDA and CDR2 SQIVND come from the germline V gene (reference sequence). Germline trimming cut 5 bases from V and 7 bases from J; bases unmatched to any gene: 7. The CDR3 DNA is TGTGCCAGTAGTGACCCCGACAGGGGGCTTGAAGCTTTCTTT. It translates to CASSDPDRGLEAFF.

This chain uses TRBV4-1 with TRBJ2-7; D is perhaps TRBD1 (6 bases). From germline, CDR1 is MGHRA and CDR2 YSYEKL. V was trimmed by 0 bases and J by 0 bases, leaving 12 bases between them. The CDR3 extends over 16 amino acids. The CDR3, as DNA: TGCGCCAGCAGCCAAGATGCAGGGGAAAGCTCCTACGAGCAGTACTTC. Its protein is CASSQDAGESSYEQYF.